The 21 T cell receptor beta chains reported below all come from one sample, sequenced in a study of T cell changes during pregnancy in multiple sclerosis. The protocol was immunoSEQ multiplex PCR, while the TCRdb copy is restricted to in-frame clones and leaves out a portion. The data hold 35,000 to 40,000 clones, with approximately 90% observed a single time. Sequencing was performed on CD4+ T cells from peripheral blood mononuclear cells, taken after pregnancy. The receptors originated from a female donor in good health, enrolled as a control in a pregnancy study.

The rearrangement links TRBV7-2 to TRBJ2-7; 10 bases map to TRBD2. V was clipped by 1 base and J by 3 bases; unmatched bases: 3. CDR1 SGHTA and CDR2 FQGNSA come from the germline V gene. The CDR3 covers 15 residues. CDR3 protein: CASSLERGGFYEQYF. CDR3 sequence (DNA): TGTGCCAGCAGCTTAGAGCGGGGGGGCTTCTACGAGCAGTACTTC.

This clone was counted once. The rearrangement joins TRBV10-3 to TRBJ2-1, with TRBD1 identical over 9 bases. There are 14 residues in the CDR3. Germline CDR1 ENHRY, CDR2 SYGVKD. J lost 4 bases, V lost 2 bases, and 0 bases had no gene match. CDR3 DNA sequence: TGTGCCATCAGTGAGGACAGGGGGTACAATGAGCAGTTCTTC. It is translated as CAISEDRGYNEQFF.

The genes are TRBV5-6 and TRBJ1-5; 7 bases agree with TRBD1. Germline V lookup: CDR1 SGHDT, CDR2 YYEEEE. With 3 bases clipped from V and 6 bases from J, the junction kept 6 bases outside the gene matches. The CDR3 totals 14 residues. For the CDR3, the DNA is TGTGCCAGCAGCTCGGACAGGCGGGGTCAGCCCCAGCATTTT. It is translated as CASSSDRRGQPQHF.

This chain links TRBV5-1 with TRBJ2-2; D remains unclear. This CDR3 comprises 15 residues. V dropped 0 bases and J dropped 1 base, with 7 bases sitting between them. CDR1 SGHRS and CDR2 YFSETQ come from the germline V gene. The CDR3, as DNA: TGCGCCAGCAGCTTGGCCAGGTGGAACACCGGGGAGCTGTTTTTT. As protein: CASSLARWNTGELFF.

This clone was seen a single time. The chain joins TRBV21-1 to TRBJ1-1. TRBV21-1 is classified as a pseudogene. The CDR3 length is 16 residues. The CDR3 reads CASSPRDGRKNTEAFF. The CDR3 DNA is TGTGCCAGCAGCCCACGGGACGGGAGGAAGAACACTGAAGCTTTCTTT.

This chain links TRBV6-5 with TRBJ1-2; TRBD1 matches 10 bases. The germline V gene has CDR1 MNHEY and CDR2 SVGAGI. The CDR3 is 13 residues long. The V segment lost 10 bases and the J segment 6 bases; nucleotides outside the gene matches: 8. CDR3 region: CATLRDRGNGYTF. The CDR3 region has the DNA TGTGCCACCCTTCGGGACAGGGGAAATGGCTACACCTTC.

This clone was recorded once. This chain connects TRBV5-1 to TRBJ2-3, with TRBD2 matching 7 bases. Trimming took 0 bases from V and 6 from J; bases not matched to a gene: 13. Germline V lookup: CDR1 SGHRS, CDR2 YFSETQ. CDR3 size: 17 residues. This CDR3 is CASSLAFRAGSGDTQYF. The CDR3, as DNA: TGCGCCAGCAGCTTGGCTTTTCGAGCGGGAAGTGGGGATACGCAGTATTTT.

This rearrangement joins TRBV27 to TRBJ2-2, with D maybe TRBD2 (6 bases). Trimming removed 6 bases from V and 4 bases from J, with 15 bases in between. The CDR3 covers 15 residues. Germline CDR1 and CDR2: MNHEY and SMNVEV (reference sequence). The CDR3 sequence is CASSFGTLATGELFF. The CDR3 DNA reads as TGTGCCAGCAGCTTCGGGACTTTAGCCACCGGGGAGCTGTTTTTT.

This chain uses TRBV9 with TRBJ2-1; 10 bases agree with TRBD2. The CDR3 contains 16 residues. Germline V CDR1 and CDR2: SGDLS, YYNGEE. V lost 3 bases and J lost 0; bases outside the gene matches: 3. CDR3 residues: CASSATSGVSYNEQFF. CDR3 coding DNA: TGTGCCAGCAGCGCAACTAGCGGGGTCTCCTACAATGAGCAGTTCTTC.

J is TRBJ2-7 and V is TRBV10-1, with 7 positions matching TRBD2. The CDR3 has 15 residues. Per the germline V gene, CDR1 is WNHNN and CDR2 is SYGVQD (reference sequence). The V gene end was trimmed by 5 bases and the J gene end by 5 bases; junction bases not matched to a gene: 12. Here the CDR3 DNA reads TGCGCCAGCAGTACCCTGGGGGGGGTTTCTGACGAGCAGTACTTC. It codes for CASSTLGGVSDEQYF.

The gene calls are TRBV6-5 and TRBJ2-3; TRBD1 might be the D (5 bases). The V end lost 2 bases, the J end lost 2 bases, and 8 bases lay between the germline ends. Germline loops: CDR1 MNHEY, CDR2 SVGAGI. This CDR3 has 14 amino acids. This chain's CDR3 is CASSYGQATDTQYF. The CDR3 DNA is TGTGCCAGCAGTTACGGACAAGCCACAGATACGCAGTATTTT.

Note on this clone: The identical CDR3 is also encoded by other nucleotide sequences in the sample. J is TRBJ2-2 and V is TRBV6-4, with a tentative D call TRBD1 (6 bases). The V gene lost 3 bases and the J gene lost 2 bases, with 10 bases spanning the gap. Germline values: CDR1 MRHNA, CDR2 SNTAGT. The CDR3 length is 15 residues. The CDR3 region is CASSEQGTNTGELFF. Here the CDR3 DNA reads TGTGCCAGCAGTGAACAGGGAACTAACACCGGGGAGCTGTTTTTT.

This clone was seen more than once but under ten times. The chain links TRBV30 to TRBJ1-1; maybe TRBD1 (5 bases). This CDR3 contains 13 residues. Germline CDR1 GTSNPN, CDR2 SVGIG (reference sequence). The germline V and J ends were trimmed by 4 bases and 7 bases, with 16 bases remaining between them. The CDR3 loop is CAWMARVNGEAFF. CDR3 bases: TGTGCCTGGATGGCCAGGGTGAATGGTGAAGCTTTCTTT.

This rearrangement joins TRBV7-2 to TRBJ2-3, with 8 nucleotides matching TRBD2. Germline assignment: CDR1 SGHTA and CDR2 FQGNSA. The CDR3 runs 15 residues. Germline trimming cut 0 bases from V and 5 bases from J; bases unmatched to any gene: 4. CDR3 bases: TGTGCCAGCAGCTTAGCCCCGGGGGGGGGAGATACGCAGTATTTT. Protein sequence: CASSLAPGGGDTQYF. Variable domain in full (rest from reference TRBV7-2 and TRBJ2-3): GAGVSQSPSNKVTEKGKDVELRCDPISGHTALYWYRQSLGQGLEFLIYFQGNSAPDKSGLPSDRFSAERTGGSVSTLTIQRTQQEDSAVYLCASSLAPGGGDTQYFGPGTRLTVL.

J is TRBJ2-2 and V is TRBV6-4; a weak D match, TRBD2 (6 bases). The CDR3 contains 14 residues. CDR1 is MRHNA and CDR2 is SNTAGT in the germline V gene. The V gene lost 0 bases and the J gene lost 7 bases, with 9 bases spanning the gap. This chain's CDR3 is CASSDSMGGGELFF. CDR3 sequence (DNA): TGTGCCAGCAGTGACTCGATGGGGGGCGGGGAGCTGTTTTTT.

The chain recombines TRBV5-4 with TRBJ2-5, with 8 positions matching TRBD2. CDR3 size: 17 residues. CDR1 is SGHNT and CDR2 is YYREEE in the germline V gene (reference sequence). V was clipped by 0 bases and J by 5 bases; unmatched bases: 12. The CDR3 DNA is TGTGCCAGCAGCTTGGAACCAGCGGGGGCACCCCGTGAGACCCAGTACTTC. Protein product: CASSLEPAGAPRETQYF.

The chain uses TRBV19 and TRBJ2-5; 12 bases are shared with TRBD1. Per the germline V gene, CDR1 is LNHDA and CDR2 is SQIVND (reference sequence). Unmatched junction bases numbered 12, after V lost 5 bases and J lost 5 bases. This CDR3 is 17 amino acids long. This CDR3 reads CASSQTGTGGLRETQYF. The DNA for the CDR3 is TGTGCCAGTAGTCAAACCGGGACAGGGGGCCTCCGGGAGACCCAGTACTTC. The full variable domain, completed using reference TRBV19 and TRBJ2-5, is DGGITQSPKYLFRKEGQNVTLSCEQNLNHDAMYWYRQDPGQGLRLIYYSQIVNDFQKGDIAEGYSVSREKKESFPLTVTSAQKNPTAFYLCASSQTGTGGLRETQYFGPGTRLLVL.

The chain uses TRBV21-1 and TRBJ2-7; the tabulated D call, TRBD1, remains unverified against the DNA. TRBV21-1 is a pseudogene segment. The CDR3 has 18 amino acids. The CDR3 DNA follows: TGTGCCAGCAGTCCAAAGCCAGGGGGCCCTCCCGCAGGCGGCGAGCAGTACTTC. This encodes CASSPKPGGPPAGGEQYF.

The V call is TRBV30, the J call TRBJ1-5; TRBD1 matches 7 bases. Germline CDR1 is GTSNPN and CDR2 is SVGIG (reference sequence). The CDR3 loop spans 13 amino acids. Unmatched junction bases numbered 4, after V lost 1 base and J lost 7 bases. The CDR3 sequence is CAWSARGEQPQHF. CDR3 in DNA: TGTGCCTGGAGTGCCAGGGGGGAGCAGCCCCAGCATTTT.

This clone has only a few counts. The rearrangement joins TRBV11-2 to TRBJ1-2; D is perhaps TRBD1 (5 bases). The CDR3 covers 16 residues. Germline CDR1 is SGHAT and CDR2 is FQNNGV. V was shortened by 6 bases and J by 7 bases, with 24 bases between the two germline ends. CDR3 coding DNA: TGTGCCAGCAGGGCTATCGCCTGGGCAGGGATTGGTGGCTACACCTTC. It specifies CASRAIAWAGIGGYTF.

The rearrangement links TRBV15 to TRBJ2-3; a weak D match, TRBD2 (5 bases). V lost 6 bases and J 6 bases, leaving 19 bases between the germline ends. CDR3 size: 15 residues. CDR1 and CDR2 from the germline V gene are LNHNV and YYDKDF (reference sequence). The CDR3 loop is CATRLLGEGIDTQYF. In nucleotides, the CDR3 is TGTGCCACCAGACTTTTAGGCGAGGGAATTGATACGCAGTATTTT.